This T cell receptor (beta chain) is from a study of identical twins. Study conclusions and caveats: Findings came from cross-sectional statistics, without long-term follow-up of donors. Twins' surplus sharing was weaker for beta out-of-frame sequences.

Each CDR3 protein gets one entry after TCRdb re-called the 5' RACE reads with MiXCR. The table has 1.5 million to 2 million distinct CDR3 sequences, roughly 35% seen once. V trimming: 5 bases; J trimming: 2 bases; junction bases outside the gene matches: 8. Germline CDR1 SEHNR, CDR2 FQNEAQ (reference sequence). The CDR3 is 16 amino acids. For this clonotype: The antigen remains unidentified.

Sequencing input: cord blood. The clonotype originates from a newborn girl in good health. The chain has TRBV7-9 and TRBJ2-7; 11 nucleotides agree with TRBD2. CDR3 bases: TGTGCCAGCAGCCAGGGGACTAGCGGATGGGCCTACGAGCAGTACTTC. It yields the protein CASSQGTSGWAYEQYF.